This TCR beta chain emerged from a study of blood T cell repertoires in COVID-19. Study as a whole: Sites across the United States, Italy and Spain contributed samples from acute and convalescent COVID-19. T cells, B-cell-depleted T cells, or PBMCs supplied cDNA or gDNA.

Germline lookup yields CDR1 SNHLY and CDR2 FYNNEI. J lost 2 bases, V lost 6 bases, and 7 bases had no gene match. The CDR3 consists of 15 residues. Original handling: For nucleated cells, counts were estimated from reference gene primer amplification. This table comes from immunoSEQ multiplex PCR, and its TCRdb copy is limited to in-frame clones, with some not included. V and J calls and clone size are as listed in that table; D and trimming were resolved from the DNA. The sample has some 270,000 clones, approximately 90% seen once. This sequence originates from a man aged 30 to 45 with acute or convalescent COVID-19. Sequenced material: peripheral blood. V and J are TRBV2 and TRBJ1-5, with TRBD1 matching over 7 bases. The DNA for the CDR3 is TGTGCCAGCAGACGACAGGGATCGGGCAATCAGCCCCAGCATTTT. It yields the protein CASRRQGSGNQPQHF.